The next 9 T cell receptor beta chains were all read from a single sample in a study of cytotoxic CD8 clonotypes in ibrutinib-treated CLL. The method was immunoSEQ multiplex PCR; TCRdb's version includes in-frame clones alone and lacks a portion of them. The table lists about 160,000 clones, roughly 80% of them singletons. The material sequenced was PBMCs, taken after 12 months of ibrutinib treatment. Source of these receptors: a human donor with chronic lymphocytic leukemia.

The V call is TRBV9, the J call TRBJ2-5; 7 bases are a match to TRBD1. Germline CDR1 SGDLS, CDR2 YYNGEE. The ends lost 1 base at V and 4 bases at J; junction bases unmatched: 7. CDR3 length: 15 residues. The CDR3 spells CASSVTPTGRETQYF. CDR3 DNA: TGTGCCAGCAGCGTAACCCCGACAGGGAGAGAGACCCAGTACTTC.

V is TRBV18 and J is TRBJ2-1; TRBD2 is a possible D gene (5 bases). This CDR3 is built from 13 residues. Trimming took off 6 bases at V and 9 bases at J, with 15 bases between the two ends. Germline CDR1 is KGHSH and CDR2 is LQKENI. Here the CDR3 DNA reads TGTGCCAGCTCTAAGGTCAGAGGAGGTGAGCAGTTCTTC. Amino acids: CASSKVRGGEQFF.

The chain has TRBV7-8 and TRBJ1-2; TRBD1 aligns across 7 bases. The CDR3 contains 14 residues. CDR1 and CDR2 from the germline V gene are SGHVS and FQNEAQ. V was clipped by 2 bases and J by 3 bases; unmatched bases: 3. In DNA form, the CDR3 reads TGTGCCAGCAGCTTAACAGGGGAGGACTATGGCTACACCTTC. This codes for CASSLTGEDYGYTF.

The chain recombines TRBV7-6 with TRBJ1-1; D is perhaps TRBD1 (5 bases). CDR1 is SGHVS, CDR2 FNYEAQ, per germline. The CDR3 contains 16 residues. V lost 0 bases and J lost 1, with 12 bases in between. CDR3 loop: CASSLAIRGTNTEAFF. CDR3 coding DNA: TGTGCCAGCAGCTTAGCAATCAGAGGGACGAACACTGAAGCTTTCTTT. The variable domain in full, with the rest retrieved from reference TRBV7-6 and TRBJ1-1, is GAGVSQSPRYKVTKRGQDVALRCDPISGHVSLYWYRQALGQGPEFLTYFNYEAQQDKSGLPNDRFSAERPEGSISTLTIQRTEQRDSAMYRCASSLAIRGTNTEAFFGQGTRLTVV.

The chain employs TRBV5-1 and TRBJ2-7; 9 nucleotides line up with TRBD1. Trimming cost V 2 bases and J 3 bases; bases outside gene matches: 3. In germline, CDR1 is SGHRS, CDR2 YFSETQ. This CDR3 contains 14 residues. The DNA of the CDR3 is TGCGCCAGCAGCTTTGGGACAGGGATCTACGAGCAGTACTTC. It translates to CASSFGTGIYEQYF.

The J gene is TRBJ2-7, the V gene TRBV7-8; TRBD2 matches at 8 bases. This CDR3 is 16 amino acids long. J gave up 6 bases and V 6 bases, and 16 bases lay outside the gene matches. Germline-derived CDR1 and CDR2 are SGHVS and FQNEAQ. CDR3 protein: CASRLSGRNYGVEQYF. CDR3 sequence (DNA): TGTGCCAGCAGACTCAGCGGGAGAAATTACGGGGTCGAGCAGTACTTC. Full variable domain (rest looked up from reference TRBV7-8 and TRBJ2-7): GAGVSQSPRYKVAKRGQDVALRCDPISGHVSLFWYQQALGQGPEFLTYFQNEAQLDKSGLPSDRFFAERPEGSVSTLKIQRTQQEDSAVYLCASRLSGRNYGVEQYFGPGTRLTVT.

The chain combines TRBV10-2 with TRBJ1-1, with 7 bases lining up with TRBD1. This CDR3 comprises 15 residues. With 6 bases clipped from V and 1 base from J, the junction kept 8 bases outside the gene matches. Germline CDR1 is WSHSY and CDR2 is SAAADI. The CDR3 here is CASRGGQNQNTEAFF. The CDR3 bases are TGCGCCAGCAGGGGGGGACAGAATCAGAACACTGAAGCTTTCTTT.

This chain uses TRBV28 with TRBJ2-7; D unresolved. Trimming took 5 bases from V and 2 from J, leaving 19 bases between them. Germline V gene sequence: CDR1 MDHEN, CDR2 SYDVKM. The CDR3 loop spans 16 amino acids. CDR3 coding DNA: TGTGCCAGCAGTAATCACCGGGCCCCTCGCCCCTACGAGCAGTACTTC. Encoded protein: CASSNHRAPRPYEQYF.

The chain couples TRBV7-2 to TRBJ1-3; possibly TRBD1 for D (5 bases). CDR1 and CDR2 from the germline V gene are SGHTA and FQGNSA. The CDR3 loop spans 15 amino acids. Trimming left V 5 bases short and J 4 bases short, with 15 bases between. The CDR3 DNA is TGTGCCAGCAGCCAATCCGGGCCAGGGGGAAACACCATATATTTT. It is translated as CASSQSGPGGNTIYF. The variable domain in full, with the rest retrieved from reference TRBV7-2 and TRBJ1-3, is GAGVSQSPSNKVTEKGKDVELRCDPISGHTALYWYRQSLGQGLEFLIYFQGNSAPDKSGLPSDRFSAERTGGSVSTLTIQRTQQEDSAVYLCASSQSGPGGNTIYFGEGSWLTVV.